The text below deals with one TCR beta chain. This receptor's antigen is unknown. Base-call qualities are not available, and no considerably larger clone is one nucleotide away. This sample was taken from a study of blood T cell repertoires in COVID-19 (dated by TCRdb to 2018 to 2021). Regarding the research as a whole: Collaborator samples came from the United States, Italy and Spain and covered acute and convalescent phases of COVID-19. The material from the prospective study consisted of cDNA or gDNA derived from T cells, B-cell-depleted T cells, or PBMCs. Subjects who had been exposed to COVID-19, were actively infected with it, or had recovered from it provided the deeply sampled blood TCRbeta repertoires that made up the dataset. Where HLA class I and class II types were available, the types were taken from metadata supplied by the sample provider, not from assay-based typing. Nearly every sample came with metadata listing a de-identified subject ID, COVID-19 status, age in years and sex. A freely available public database, intended as a resource for researchers studying the immune response to SARS-CoV-2, is where the repertoires were released. The samples were drawn from the first 160 participants of the ongoing ImmuneRACE study and from 1,254 subjects provided by 6 global collaborators.

TCRbeta CDR3 regions were amplified from genomic DNA by means of the immunoSEQ Assay, a bias-controlled multiplex PCR. The original pipeline was this. The number of nucleated cells in each sample was estimated by amplification of reference gene primers within the assay. To quantify the absolute abundance of each unique TCRbeta CDR3 rearrangement, sequence reads were collapsed and filtered. Productive Simpson clonality was computed per sample as the square root of Simpson's diversity index over productive rearrangements. TCRdb limited this immuneACCESS table to in-frame rearrangements with V and J called. A share of clones is missing; checked studies link under half to unresolved V genes, and the rest is unexplained. The V and J calls and clone size come from that table; D and trimming were worked out from the DNA. A total of around 340,000 clones appear in this sample, around 83% of them only once. Of the sample, 3% falls within the top ten clones.

What the work shows at the level of the full study, not this receptor alone: How much clinical and demographic metadata was included differed by source and by participant, and the metadata was provided uncurated.

Collaborating institutions collected whole blood in K2EDTA tubes following their own protocols. For TCRbeta analysis, collaborators shipped samples in one of three forms: frozen whole blood, isolated PBMCs, or DNA extracted from either of those sample types. The specimen sequenced was peripheral blood. The sequence came from a man younger than 45 with active or convalescent COVID-19.

The nucleotide sequence is TGTGCCAGCAGTCGCGGACAGGGCTCCAATTCACCCCTCCACTTT. This sequence encodes CASSRGQGSNSPLHF. Recombination joined TRBV6-5 with TRBJ1-6, with TRBD1 matching 8 junction bases. CDR1 MNHEY and CDR2 SVGAGI were looked up in the germline V gene. Including the terminal cysteine and phenylalanine, the CDR3 comprises 15 residues. Here the CDR3 DNA is all that survives: 45 bases in frame from base 1. From V the trimming removes 5 bases and from J it removes 7 bases, while the gene matches leave 7 bases of the junction unaccounted for.